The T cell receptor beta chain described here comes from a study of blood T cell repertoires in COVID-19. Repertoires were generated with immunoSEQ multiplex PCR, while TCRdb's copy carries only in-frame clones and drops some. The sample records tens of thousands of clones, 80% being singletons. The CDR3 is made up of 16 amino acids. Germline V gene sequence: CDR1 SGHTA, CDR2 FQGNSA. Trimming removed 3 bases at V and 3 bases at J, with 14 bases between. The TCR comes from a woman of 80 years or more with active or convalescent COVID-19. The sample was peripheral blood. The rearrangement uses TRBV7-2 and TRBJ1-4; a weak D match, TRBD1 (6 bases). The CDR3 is CASSFGSRGPNEKLFF. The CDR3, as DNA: TGTGCCAGCAGCTTCGGAAGCAGGGGCCCTAATGAAAAACTGTTTTTT.